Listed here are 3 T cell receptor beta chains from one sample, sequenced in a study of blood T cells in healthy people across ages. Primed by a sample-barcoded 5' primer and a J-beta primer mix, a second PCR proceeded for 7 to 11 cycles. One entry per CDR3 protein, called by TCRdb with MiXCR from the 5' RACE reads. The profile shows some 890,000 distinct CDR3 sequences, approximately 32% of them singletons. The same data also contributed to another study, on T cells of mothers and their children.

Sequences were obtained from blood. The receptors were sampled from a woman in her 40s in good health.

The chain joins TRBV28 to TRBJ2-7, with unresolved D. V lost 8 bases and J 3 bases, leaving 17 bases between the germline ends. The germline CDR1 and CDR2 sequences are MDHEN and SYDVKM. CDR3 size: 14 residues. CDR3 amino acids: CASSDLSNHYEQYF. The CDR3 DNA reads TGTGCCAGCTCAGACCTCAGTAATCACTACGAGCAGTACTTC.

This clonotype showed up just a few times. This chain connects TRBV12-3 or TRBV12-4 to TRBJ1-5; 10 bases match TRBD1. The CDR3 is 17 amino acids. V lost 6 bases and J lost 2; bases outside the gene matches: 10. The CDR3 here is CASSDPRQGAGNQPQHF. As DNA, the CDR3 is TGTGCCAGCAGCGATCCCCGACAGGGGGCGGGCAATCAGCCCCAGCATTTT.

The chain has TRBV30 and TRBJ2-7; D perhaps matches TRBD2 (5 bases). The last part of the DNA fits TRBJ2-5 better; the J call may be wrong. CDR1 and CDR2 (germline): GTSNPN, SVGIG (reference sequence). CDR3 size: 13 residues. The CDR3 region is CAWSFGVRETQYF. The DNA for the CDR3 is TGTGCCTGGAGTTTCGGGGTGAGAGAGACCCAGTACTTC.